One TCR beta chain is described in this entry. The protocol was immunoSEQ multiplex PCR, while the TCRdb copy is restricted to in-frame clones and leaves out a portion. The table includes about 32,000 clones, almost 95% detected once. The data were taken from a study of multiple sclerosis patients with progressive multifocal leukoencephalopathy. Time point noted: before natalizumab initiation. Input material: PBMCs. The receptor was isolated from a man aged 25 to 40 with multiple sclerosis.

CDR3 DNA: TGTGCCAGCAGCCCTCGACAGGGTATTTATGGCTACACCTTC. Encoded protein: CASSPRQGIYGYTF. The chain has TRBV9 and TRBJ1-2, with 7 bases lining up with TRBD1. Losses at the gene ends were 4 bases for V and 5 bases for J; bases not matched to a gene: 8. Germline V gives CDR1 SGDLS, CDR2 YYNGEE. The length of the CDR3 is 14 residues.